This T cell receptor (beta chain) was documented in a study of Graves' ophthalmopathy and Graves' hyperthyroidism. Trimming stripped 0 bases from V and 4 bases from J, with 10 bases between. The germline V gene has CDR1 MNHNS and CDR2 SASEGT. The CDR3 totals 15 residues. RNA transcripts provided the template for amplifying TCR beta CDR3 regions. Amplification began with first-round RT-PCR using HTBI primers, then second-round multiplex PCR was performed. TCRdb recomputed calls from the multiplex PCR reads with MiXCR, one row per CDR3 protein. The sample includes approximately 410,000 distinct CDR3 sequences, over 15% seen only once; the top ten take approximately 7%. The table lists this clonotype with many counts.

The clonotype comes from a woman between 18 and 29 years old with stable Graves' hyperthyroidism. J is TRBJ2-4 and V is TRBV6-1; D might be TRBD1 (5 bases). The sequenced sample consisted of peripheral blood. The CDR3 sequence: CASSEALAGKNIQYF. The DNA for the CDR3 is TGTGCCAGCAGTGAAGCGCTGGCAGGGAAAAACATTCAGTACTTC.